The 23 T cell receptor beta chains reported below all come from one sample, sequenced in a study of blood T cells in healthy people across ages. Combining a sample-barcoded 5' primer with a J-beta primer mix, a second PCR ran for roughly 6 to 11 cycles. One entry per CDR3 protein results from TCRdb running MiXCR on the 5' RACE reads. The data contain 730,000 or so distinct CDR3 sequences, less than 45% of them singletons. Sequences were obtained from blood. The origin of the receptors is an older man in good health.

Regarding this clonotype: A junction end diverges from the germline sequence, so it may reflect a read error. The V call is TRBV9, the J call TRBJ2-3, with no clear D. The CDR3 contains 15 residues. Germline V gene sequence: CDR1 SGDLS, CDR2 YYNGEE. The CDR3 sequence is CASSGGVPFSDMQYF. The CDR3 DNA reads TGTGCCAGCAGCGGCGGTGTTCCGTTCTCGGATATGCAGTATTTT.

There are many counts of this clonotype. The chain has TRBV20-1 and TRBJ1-2; no definite D call. The V and J ends lost 3 bases and 6 bases respectively, with 14 bases between them. The CDR3 covers 13 residues. Germline lookup yields CDR1 DFQATT and CDR2 SNEGSKA (reference sequence). The DNA for the CDR3 is TGCAGTGCTAGCCCCGGGCCTGGGGATGGCTACACCTTC. This gives the protein CSASPGPGDGYTF.

Comments on this clonotype: A much larger clone lies a single base off, so this may be a read error. The chain carries TRBV20-1 and TRBJ2-3; 16 nucleotides align to TRBD2. The germline V gene has CDR1 DFQATT and CDR2 SNEGSKA (reference sequence). CDR3 length: 18 residues. CDR3 sequence reads: CGTLGLAGGRRYADTQYF. Here the CDR3 DNA reads TGCGGCACTCTGGGACTAGCGGGGGGGCGCAGATACGCAGATACGCAGTATTTT.

To note about this clonotype: An end of the junction differs from the germline gene, which may be a read error. The genes are TRBV7-3 and TRBJ1-1; D gene unclear. In germline, CDR1 is SGHTA, CDR2 FQGTGA. The CDR3 spans 13 residues. CDR3 DNA: TGTGCCAGCAGCATAACAGAGAACACTGAAGCTTTCTTT. Amino acid sequence: CASSITENTEAFF.

This sequence joins TRBV2 and TRBJ2-1; perhaps TRBD1 as D (6 bases). The V end was cut by 4 bases, the J end by 5 bases, with 9 bases between. The germline V gene encodes CDR1 SNHLY and CDR2 FYNNEI. The length of the CDR3 is 13 residues. CDR3 DNA: TGTGCCAGCAGTGCGGGACAAGACAATGAGCAGTTCTTC. It specifies CASSAGQDNEQFF.

The J gene is TRBJ2-7, the V gene TRBV7-2; 9 nucleotides line up with TRBD1. After removal of 5 bases from V and 3 bases from J, the junction contained 5 bases not matched to a gene. The germline gives CDR1 SGHTA, CDR2 FQGNSA. The CDR3 consists of 14 residues. The CDR3 spells CASSPDRGFYEQYF. As DNA, the CDR3 is TGTGCCAGCAGCCCGGACAGGGGATTCTACGAGCAGTACTTC.

This sequence joins TRBV29-1 and TRBJ2-1; D remains ambiguous. The V gene's germline CDR1 is SQVTM and CDR2 ANQGSEA. The CDR3 sequence is 11 residues long. With 5 bases removed from V and 5 bases from J, the gap between germline ends came to 7 bases. The CDR3 loop is CSVSRNNEQFF. The CDR3 bases are TGCAGCGTTAGTCGAAACAATGAGCAGTTCTTC.

In regard to this clonotype: At one end the junction does not follow the germline gene, possibly because of a read error. The gene calls are TRBV6-4 and TRBJ2-3, with 7 bases that match TRBD2. Looked up from germline, CDR1 is MRHNA and CDR2 is SNTAGT. This CDR3 region has 14 residues. CDR3 DNA sequence: TGTGCCAGCAGTCCTAGCGGAGGCACAGATGCGCAGTATTTT. Amino acid sequence: CASSPSGGTDAQYF.

The rearrangement uses TRBV7-8 and TRBJ2-1; possibly TRBD1 for D (6 bases). The CDR3 length is 15 residues. V was shortened by 3 bases and J by 5 bases, with 14 bases between the two germline ends. Germline assignment: CDR1 SGHVS and CDR2 FQNEAQ. The CDR3 nucleotides are TGTGCCAGCAGCTTTAGGGGGAGTAGGCACAATGAGCAGTTCTTC. This gives the protein CASSFRGSRHNEQFF.

V gene TRBV7-9 combines with J gene TRBJ1-1, with D possibly TRBD1 on 5 matching bases. This CDR3 contains 13 residues. The germline gives CDR1 SEHNR, CDR2 FQNEAQ (reference sequence). The ends were cut back, 5 bases at V and 0 bases at J, with 7 bases in the middle. In DNA form, the CDR3 reads TGTGCCAGCAGCATGGGGGTGAACACTGAAGCTTTCTTT. Its translation is CASSMGVNTEAFF.

The V call is TRBV7-3, the J call TRBJ2-1, with TRBD2 matching over 7 bases. Trimming removed 5 bases from V and 6 bases from J; junction bases left unmatched: 7. Germline CDR1 is SGHTA and CDR2 is FQGTGA. This CDR3 has 14 amino acids. The CDR3 bases are TGTGCCAGCAGCCCAACGACTAGCTTCAATGAGCAGTTCTTC. The encoded protein is CASSPTTSFNEQFF.

The chain is built from TRBV29-1 and TRBJ2-7, with no clear D. Germline V CDR1 and CDR2: SQVTM, ANQGSEA. V gave up 5 bases and J gave up 1 base, with 12 bases separating them. The CDR3 sequence is 13 residues long. CDR3 sequence reads: CSVTETRSYEQYF. In DNA, the CDR3 is TGCAGCGTTACGGAGACCAGGTCCTACGAGCAGTACTTC.

The chain carries TRBV6-2 or TRBV6-3 and TRBJ2-1, with TRBD2 identical over 8 bases. The germline gives CDR1 MNHEY, CDR2 SVGEGT. Losses at the gene ends were 6 bases for V and 0 bases for J; bases not matched to a gene: 7. There are 16 residues in the CDR3. DNA of the CDR3: TGTGCCAGCAGCCGCGGGACTAGAAGCTCCTACAATGAGCAGTTCTTC. Protein: CASSRGTRSSYNEQFF.

The chain joins TRBV20-1 to TRBJ2-1; D is uncertain. The V end was cut by 5 bases, the J end by 8 bases, with 16 bases between. The germline gives CDR1 DFQATT, CDR2 SNEGSKA (reference sequence). This CDR3 is 13 amino acids long. The CDR3 coding sequence is TGCAGTGCTGAGTTGGATTCGATGGATGAGCAGTTCTTC. The encoded protein is CSAELDSMDEQFF.

This chain uses TRBV6-5 with TRBJ1-5, with no clear D. Trimming took 4 bases from V and 4 from J, leaving 14 bases between them. The CDR3 contains 15 residues. CDR1 and CDR2 from the germline V gene are MNHEY and SVGAGI. CDR3 region: CASSSKSGRNQPQHF. In DNA, the CDR3 is TGTGCCAGCAGTTCGAAATCCGGGAGGAATCAGCCCCAGCATTTT.

The V gene is TRBV20-1, the J gene TRBJ1-2; D remains ambiguous. This CDR3 has 16 residues. The V gene lost 5 bases and the J gene lost 5 bases, with 24 bases spanning the gap. Germline V lookup: CDR1 DFQATT, CDR2 SNEGSKA (reference sequence). The CDR3 nucleotides are TGCAGTGCTGGTGGATGGACCCGAAAGTATGGATATGGCTACACCTTC. This gives the protein CSAGGWTRKYGYGYTF.

This clonotype was seen only a few times. The chain combines TRBV12-3 or TRBV12-4 with TRBJ2-3, with D perhaps matching TRBD2 (7 bases). This CDR3 has 15 residues. Trimming pared 4 bases from V and 7 bases from J, leaving 18 bases between. CDR3 amino acids: CASSSWGEGVNTQYF. The CDR3 DNA reads TGTGCCAGCAGTTCGTGGGGGGAGGGGGTGAATACGCAGTATTTT.

V and J are TRBV6-2 or TRBV6-3 and TRBJ2-7; D is unresolved. The germline V and J ends were trimmed by 5 bases and 4 bases, with 9 bases remaining between them. The germline V gene has CDR1 MNHEY and CDR2 SVGEGT. The CDR3 consists of 12 residues. The DNA for the CDR3 is TGTGCCAGCAGTGGAAATGTATACGAGCAGTACTTC. It is translated as CASSGNVYEQYF.

This chain links TRBV7-2 with TRBJ2-1; no clear D gene. The DNA end lines up better with TRBJ2-7; the J call may be wrong. The CDR3 has 13 amino acids. Germline V gives CDR1 SGHTA, CDR2 FQGNSA. CDR3 sequence: CASSLHIDNEQYF. The CDR3 region has the DNA TGTGCCAGCAGCTTACATATAGACAATGAGCAGTACTTC.

This clonotype was seen more than once but under ten times. The chain links TRBV21-1 to TRBJ2-7; TRBD1 is the table's D call and was not checked against the DNA. TRBV21-1 is a pseudogene. CDR3 length equals 17 residues. CDR3: CASSGPGPLYSSYEQYF. In nucleotides, the CDR3 is TGTGCCAGCAGCGGACCGGGTCCCCTATATAGCTCCTACGAGCAGTACTTC.

V gene TRBV3-1 combines with J gene TRBJ2-1, with 12 positions matching TRBD1. Germline assignment: CDR1 LGHDT and CDR2 YNNKEL (reference sequence). J gave up 8 bases and V 4 bases, and 9 bases lay outside the gene matches. The CDR3 runs to 16 residues. The DNA of the CDR3 is TGTGCCAGCAGCCGAACCGGGACAGGGGGCTCCGATGAGCAGTTCTTC. Its translation: CASSRTGTGGSDEQFF.

This clonotype has more than one count but fewer than ten. The V and J genes are TRBV4-2 and TRBJ2-3; a weak D match, TRBD1 (6 bases). This CDR3 spans 15 amino acids. Trimming pared 4 bases from V and 8 bases from J, leaving 19 bases between. Germline CDR1 reads LGHNA; CDR2 reads YNFKEQ. CDR3: CASSPNREWECTQYF. CDR3 sequence (DNA): TGTGCCAGCAGCCCAAACAGGGAGTGGGAATGTACGCAGTATTTT.

The gene calls are TRBV5-4 and TRBJ2-7; D is perhaps TRBD1 or TRBD2 (5 bases each). The J call is doubtful: the DNA matches TRBJ2-5 better. The CDR3 contains 15 residues. CDR1 SGHNT and CDR2 YYREEE come from the germline V gene (reference sequence). CDR3 loop: CASSLSGRERETQYF. CDR3 nucleotide sequence: TGTGCCAGCAGCTTGTCTGGCAGGGAGAGGGAGACCCAGTACTTC.